The 9 T cell receptor beta chains reported below all come from one sample, sequenced in a study of regulatory dendritic cells for organ transplantation. Allogeneic regulatory or mature dendritic cells were co-cultured for under six days with CFSE-labeled sorted T cells at 1:10. Their specific antigens are unknown. Some clones are missing from TCRdb's copy, which holds only in-frame ones; the method was immunoSEQ multiplex PCR. Of under 12,000 clones in the sample, 75% were seen once. The source material was memory CD4+ T cells from blood cultured with regulatory dendritic cells. As to subset: CD45RO+ memory T cells. All receptors come from a human donor in good health.

V is TRBV4-1 and J is TRBJ2-1, with D possibly being TRBD1 (5 bases). The CDR3 is 13 amino acids. Per germline, CDR1 MGHRA and CDR2 YSYEKL. V lost 0 bases to trimming and J lost 8 bases, with 8 bases between them. The DNA of the CDR3 is TGCGCCAGCAGCCAAGATGGGGCTTATGAGCAGTTCTTC. Translated, it gives CASSQDGAYEQFF.

The J gene is TRBJ1-2, the V gene TRBV7-2; 7 nucleotides align to TRBD1. The CDR3 totals 14 residues. With 5 bases clipped from V and 7 bases from J, the junction kept 10 bases outside the gene matches. Germline-derived CDR1 and CDR2 are SGHTA and FQGNSA. The CDR3 reads CASSRNTGVGGYTF. CDR3 DNA: TGTGCCAGCAGCCGGAATACAGGGGTGGGTGGCTACACCTTC.

The V gene is TRBV2, the J gene TRBJ2-5, with a weak D call TRBD2 (5 bases). V lost 3 bases and J 5 bases, leaving 16 bases between the germline ends. Per the germline V gene, CDR1 is SNHLY and CDR2 is FYNNEI. CDR3 size: 15 residues. The CDR3 coding sequence is TGTGCCAGCAGTGACAAGAACCTCCCGGGGGAGACCCAGTACTTC. Residues: CASSDKNLPGETQYF. The full variable domain, rest sourced from reference TRBV2 and TRBJ2-5, is EPEVTQTPSHQVTQMGQEVILRCVPISNHLYFYWYRQILGQKVEFLVSFYNNEISEKSEIFDDQFSVERPDGSNFTLKIRSTKLEDSAMYFCASSDKNLPGETQYFGPGTRLLVL.

This chain uses TRBV5-1 with TRBJ1-1; the match to TRBD1 covers 7 bases. Per the germline V gene, CDR1 is SGHRS and CDR2 is YFSETQ. The CDR3 totals 15 residues. With 2 bases clipped from V and 5 bases from J, the junction kept 9 bases outside the gene matches. The CDR3 sequence is CASSFATGRGTEAFF. In DNA form, the CDR3 reads TGCGCCAGCAGCTTCGCGACAGGGAGAGGGACTGAAGCTTTCTTT.

The chain links TRBV7-9 to TRBJ2-5, with no clear D. With 5 bases removed from V and 0 bases from J, the gap between germline ends came to 16 bases. The CDR3 contains 16 residues. The V gene's germline CDR1 is SEHNR and CDR2 FQNEAQ (reference sequence). The CDR3 sequence: CASSDPSSSYQETQYF. Here the CDR3 DNA reads TGTGCCAGCAGCGACCCCTCTAGTAGCTACCAAGAGACCCAGTACTTC.

This clone was observed once. The J gene is TRBJ1-2, the V gene TRBV2, with 10 bases matching TRBD1. V lost 8 bases and J lost 4; bases outside the gene matches: 19. CDR1 is SNHLY, CDR2 FYNNEI, per germline. The CDR3 extends over 18 amino acids. CDR3 region: CASYLLSTGTGEGYGYTF. The DNA for the CDR3 is TGTGCCAGCTACCTACTATCTACCGGGACAGGGGAAGGCTATGGCTACACCTTC.

The chain carries TRBV7-7 and TRBJ2-3, with 8 nucleotides matching TRBD1. This CDR3 is built from 15 residues. V dropped 2 bases and J dropped 4; count of bases not matched to a gene: 5. Germline CDR1 reads SSHAT; CDR2 reads FNYEAQ (reference sequence). This CDR3 is CASSLLGTGADTQYF. The CDR3 DNA reads TGTGCCAGCAGCTTACTCGGGACAGGTGCAGATACGCAGTATTTT.

This chain joins TRBV27 and TRBJ1-2, with TRBD1 identical over 8 bases. Germline trimming cut 6 bases from V and 0 bases from J; bases unmatched to any gene: 12. From germline, CDR1 is MNHEY and CDR2 SMNVEV (reference sequence). This CDR3 region has 17 residues. CDR3 sequence (DNA): TGTGCCAGCAGCAAAACCTTATCGGACAGGGCTAACTATGGCTACACCTTC. Translated, it gives CASSKTLSDRANYGYTF.

The chain has TRBV18 and TRBJ2-2; 10 bases fit TRBD1. The V gene end was trimmed by 3 bases and the J gene end by 6 bases; junction bases not matched to a gene: 4. The CDR3 spans 15 residues. Germline V gene lookup returns CDR1 KGHSH and CDR2 LQKENI. CDR3 nucleotide sequence: TGTGCCAGCTCACCGGGACAGGGGAAGGCCGGGGAGCTGTTTTTT. As protein: CASSPGQGKAGELFF.